This TCR beta chain was identified in a study of blood T cell repertoires in COVID-19. Study background: PBMCs, B-cell-depleted T cells, or T cells provided the cDNA or gDNA that made up the material.

Assay: immunoSEQ multiplex PCR; the TCRdb copy retains only in-frame clones and omits some. The sample holds 220,000 or so clones, approximately 84% seen once. Germline assignment: CDR1 SGHTA and CDR2 FQGTGA. The ends lost 2 bases at V and 7 bases at J; junction bases unmatched: 5. This CDR3 region has 15 residues. The rearrangement links TRBV7-3 to TRBJ2-2; 9 bases fit TRBD2. This receptor was obtained from a woman aged 80 or older with acute or convalescent COVID-19. Sequenced input: peripheral blood. CDR3 in amino acids: CASSLSSGNVGELFF. In nucleotides, the CDR3 is TGTGCCAGCAGCTTATCTAGCGGGAACGTCGGGGAGCTGTTTTTT.